A single sample gave rise to the 26 T cell receptor beta chains below, sequenced in a study of cytomegalovirus exposure and HLA in healthy donors. The PCR was carried out with 60 Vbeta primers and 13 Jbeta primers. Using immunoSEQ multiplex PCR, the repertoire was profiled, and TCRdb retains in-frame clones only, with some absent. Here the sample spans 140,000 or so clones, approximately 80% being singletons. The sequencing sample was made of PBMCs. The receptors were sampled from a man aged 35-49 years in good health and CMV-seronegative.

This chain joins TRBV12-5 and TRBJ1-1, with TRBD1 identical over 9 bases. The germline V gene has CDR1 LGHNT and CDR2 FRNRAP. The trim removed 5 bases at V and 6 bases at J, leaving 7 bases unmatched. The CDR3 covers 14 residues. CDR3 nucleotide sequence: TGTGCTAGTGGTAACAGGGGGCGTGAGCCTGAAGCTTTCTTT. Translated, it gives CASGNRGREPEAFF.

V and J are TRBV14 and TRBJ1-3; 7 bases are a match to TRBD1. CDR1 and CDR2 (germline): SGHDN, FVKESK. Trimming cost V 8 bases and J 0 bases; bases outside gene matches: 19. The CDR3 has 19 residues. CDR3 loop: CASPVYSGTAITSGNTIYF. For the CDR3, the DNA is TGTGCCAGCCCTGTATATTCCGGGACAGCAATAACCTCTGGAAACACCATATATTTT.

This clone was observed a handful of times. The genes are TRBV19 and TRBJ2-2; TRBD2 matches at 8 bases. The CDR3 spans 16 residues. Germline-derived CDR1 and CDR2 are LNHDA and SQIVND (reference sequence). Trimming removed 5 bases from V and 2 bases from J; junction bases left unmatched: 7. The CDR3 bases are TGTGCCAGTAGTTATGAGCGGGGGAGTAACACCGGGGAGCTGTTTTTT. Amino acids: CASSYERGSNTGELFF.

The gene calls are TRBV29-1 and TRBJ2-3, with D tentatively TRBD1 (5 bases). The V and J ends lost 3 bases and 3 bases respectively, with 7 bases between them. CDR1 and CDR2 from the germline V gene are SQVTM and ANQGSEA. The CDR3 has 12 amino acids. The CDR3 DNA reads TGCAGCGTTGAGCGACAGACAGATACGCAGTATTTT. Amino acid sequence: CSVERQTDTQYF.

This clone was detected a few times. This rearrangement joins TRBV9 to TRBJ2-5, with D possibly being TRBD2 (7 bases). There are 21 residues in the CDR3. V was shortened by 3 bases and J by 2 bases, with 32 bases between the two germline ends. Germline CDR1 SGDLS, CDR2 YYNGEE. CDR3 sequence reads: CASSGSSQGLGGGVSQETQYF. In DNA, the CDR3 is TGTGCCAGCAGCGGATCCTCACAGGGTTTGGGCGGGGGTGTAAGTCAAGAGACCCAGTACTTC.

The chain is built from TRBV5-4 and TRBJ1-6; D is perhaps TRBD1 (5 bases). This CDR3 contains 15 residues. CDR1 is SGHNT and CDR2 is YYREEE in the germline V gene (reference sequence). Trimming stripped 0 bases from V and 8 bases from J, with 12 bases between. CDR3: CASSLGPGGDSPLHF. The CDR3 DNA sequence: TGTGCCAGCAGCTTGGGACCCGGGGGGGATTCACCCCTCCACTTT.

This chain joins TRBV7-9 and TRBJ2-3; 9 nucleotides align to TRBD1. V dropped 1 base and J dropped 3; count of bases not matched to a gene: 5. Germline V gene data show CDR1 as SEHNR and CDR2 as FQNEAQ (reference sequence). The CDR3 contains 16 residues. The CDR3 DNA is TGTGCCAGCAGCTTAGGGGACAGGGTTAGGACAGATACGCAGTATTTT. It translates to CASSLGDRVRTDTQYF.

The V gene is TRBV4-1, the J gene TRBJ2-3; 9 bases map to TRBD2. There are 18 residues in the CDR3. The germline gives CDR1 MGHRA, CDR2 YSYEKL. V was pared by 1 base and J by 5 bases, with 13 bases of the junction left unmatched. The DNA of the CDR3 is TGCGCCAGCAGCCAAGCTCATTTCAGCGGGGGGCCTGGAGATACGCAGTATTTT. It codes for CASSQAHFSGGPGDTQYF.

This chain uses TRBV9 with TRBJ1-1; D gene unclear. Trimming stripped 4 bases from V and 0 bases from J, with 13 bases between. This CDR3 comprises 15 residues. CDR1 SGDLS and CDR2 YYNGEE come from the germline V gene. CDR3 sequence: CASSFSELMNTEAFF. CDR3 sequence (DNA): TGTGCCAGCAGCTTTAGTGAACTTATGAACACTGAAGCTTTCTTT. Variable domain in full (rest from reference TRBV9 and TRBJ1-1): DSGVTQTPKHLITATGQRVTLRCSPRSGDLSVYWYQQSLDQGLQFLIQYYNGEERAKGNILERFSAQQFPDLHSELNLSSLELGDSALYFCASSFSELMNTEAFFGQGTRLTVV.

This clone was detected only a few times. DNA for the CDR3: TGTGCCAGCAGCTTAGATCCGGGACAAATCTACGAGCAGTACTTC. The encoded protein is CASSLDPGQIYEQYF. The J gene is TRBJ2-7, the V gene TRBV11-2; a weak D match, TRBD1 (6 bases). CDR1 is SGHAT, CDR2 FQNNGV, per germline. There are 15 residues in the CDR3. V lost 0 bases and J 3 bases, leaving 12 bases between the germline ends.

The chain links TRBV19 to TRBJ1-5, with 9 nucleotides matching TRBD1. V shed 7 bases and J 6 bases; nucleotides not matched to a gene: 7. Germline V gene lookup returns CDR1 LNHDA and CDR2 SQIVND (reference sequence). The length of the CDR3 is 14 residues. The CDR3 DNA is TGTGCCAGTACCCCGTGGGGACAGGGTCAGCCCCAGCATTTT. Translation gives CASTPWGQGQPQHF.

The chain links TRBV9 to TRBJ2-2; 10 bases line up with TRBD2. After removal of 2 bases from V and 0 bases from J, the junction contained 7 bases not matched to a gene. The CDR3 has 18 residues. Germline V lookup: CDR1 SGDLS, CDR2 YYNGEE. In DNA form, the CDR3 reads TGTGCCAGCAGCGTCCTAGGAGCGGGGGGGACGAACACCGGGGAGCTGTTTTTT. This translates into CASSVLGAGGTNTGELFF.

There are a few counts of this clone. The chain couples TRBV28 to TRBJ2-7, with D perhaps TRBD1 (6 bases). Germline-derived CDR1 and CDR2 are MDHEN and SYDVKM. The V end lost 8 bases, the J end lost 3 bases, and 11 bases lay between the germline ends. The CDR3 totals 12 residues. The CDR3 loop is CASVGRGYEQYF. The CDR3 region has the DNA TGTGCCAGCGTCGGCAGGGGCTACGAGCAGTACTTC.

This clone has only a few counts. The CDR3 loop reads CASSIKGRGGSPDTQYF. The CDR3 nucleotides read TGTGCCAGCAGCATCAAAGGGAGGGGGGGTTCCCCAGATACGCAGTATTTT. The rearrangement links TRBV9 to TRBJ2-3; the D gene is possibly TRBD2 (7 bases). The CDR3 runs to 17 residues. The germline V gene encodes CDR1 SGDLS and CDR2 YYNGEE. The ends were cut back, 4 bases at V and 4 bases at J, with 22 bases in the middle.

The chain employs TRBV4-2 and TRBJ1-5; 8 bases are a match to TRBD1. CDR1 is LGHNA and CDR2 is YNFKEQ in the germline V gene. The CDR3 has 17 amino acids. The trim removed 3 bases at V and 7 bases at J, leaving 14 bases unmatched. CDR3 bases: TGTGCCAGCAGCCACTCCCCGCGGACAGGGCGTGGACAGCCCCAGCATTTT. Its translation: CASSHSPRTGRGQPQHF.

CDR3 sequence reads: CASGRQGADHEQYF. CDR3 DNA sequence: TGTGCCAGTGGGCGACAGGGGGCGGACCACGAGCAGTACTTC. The chain uses TRBV19 and TRBJ2-7; 10 bases are shared with TRBD1. With V trimmed by 8 bases and J by 5 bases, 9 bases remained unmatched. Per the germline V gene, CDR1 is LNHDA and CDR2 is SQIVND (reference sequence). The CDR3 is 14 amino acids.

This chain connects TRBV19 to TRBJ1-2; D ambiguous. From germline, CDR1 is LNHDA and CDR2 SQIVND (reference sequence). This CDR3 region has 13 residues. The V and J ends lost 0 bases and 6 bases respectively, with 8 bases between them. The CDR3 bases are TGTGCCAGTAGTATAGACAGGTTCGATGGCTACACCTTC. Translating it yields CASSIDRFDGYTF. Full variable domain (remainder filled in from reference TRBV19 and TRBJ1-2): DGGITQSPKYLFRKEGQNVTLSCEQNLNHDAMYWYRQDPGQGLRLIYYSQIVNDFQKGDIAEGYSVSREKKESFPLTVTSAQKNPTAFYLCASSIDRFDGYTFGSGTRLTVV.

The chain links TRBV9 to TRBJ2-3, with 8 bases identical to TRBD2. Germline loops: CDR1 SGDLS, CDR2 YYNGEE. The CDR3 covers 15 residues. J was trimmed by 2 bases and V by 4 bases; bases with no gene match: 6. The CDR3 region has the DNA TGTGCCAGCAGCCGACGGGGGGGCCCCACAGATACGCAGTATTTT. Translated, it gives CASSRRGGPTDTQYF.

V is TRBV30 and J is TRBJ2-5; TRBD2 aligns across 7 bases. CDR1 GTSNPN and CDR2 SVGIG come from the germline V gene (reference sequence). Trimming at V came to 5 bases and at J to 11 bases, leaving 11 bases not matched to a gene. This CDR3 spans 12 amino acids. The CDR3 DNA follows: TGTGCCTGGGGGACCGGCAGCGGGGAGCAGTACTTC. This codes for CAWGTGSGEQYF.

The chain joins TRBV7-2 to TRBJ2-5; 15 bases are a match to TRBD2. Per the germline V gene, CDR1 is SGHTA and CDR2 is FQGNSA. V lost 5 bases and J lost 4; bases outside the gene matches: 8. The CDR3 sequence is 17 residues long. The CDR3 nucleotides read TGTGCCAGCAGCGGAAGCGGACTAGCGGGGGGGAGAGAGACCCAGTACTTC. Translating it yields CASSGSGLAGGRETQYF.

J is TRBJ2-3 and V is TRBV27; 8 positions agree with TRBD1. Germline CDR1 MNHEY, CDR2 SMNVEV (reference sequence). The V and J ends lost 5 bases and 0 bases, in that order; junction bases with no gene match: 4. This CDR3 has 15 residues. The CDR3 nucleotides are TGTGCCAGCAGTCCCTGGACAGGGAGCACAGATACGCAGTATTTT. This translates into CASSPWTGSTDTQYF.

This chain connects TRBV14 to TRBJ1-5; perhaps TRBD1 as D (6 bases). This CDR3 spans 16 amino acids. V was clipped by 4 bases and J by 0 bases, with 13 bases between them. The germline gives CDR1 SGHDN, CDR2 FVKESK. The CDR3 here is CASSPFGTFSNQPQHF. The CDR3 nucleotides are TGTGCCAGCAGCCCATTCGGGACATTTAGCAATCAGCCCCAGCATTTT.

The chain recombines TRBV5-4 with TRBJ2-5; 10 positions agree with TRBD2. With 4 bases clipped from V and 4 bases from J, the junction kept 4 bases outside the gene matches. CDR3 length: 14 amino acids. Per the germline V gene, CDR1 is SGHNT and CDR2 is YYREEE (reference sequence). CDR3 sequence: CASSTSGASETQYF. As DNA, the CDR3 is TGTGCCAGCAGCACTAGCGGGGCGTCAGAGACCCAGTACTTC.

The chain uses TRBV5-1 and TRBJ2-7, with D possibly being TRBD2 (5 bases). V lost 0 bases to trimming and J lost 6 bases, with 13 bases between them. CDR1 is SGHRS, CDR2 YFSETQ, per germline. The CDR3 spans 14 residues. CDR3 sequence reads: CASSLELEGAEQYF. In nucleotides, the CDR3 is TGCGCCAGCAGCTTGGAGTTAGAGGGCGCCGAGCAGTACTTC.

The table lists this clone with a count of one. The V and J genes are TRBV14 and TRBJ2-3, with 7 bases aligning to TRBD2. The germline V gene encodes CDR1 SGHDN and CDR2 FVKESK. Trimming at V came to 1 base and at J to 5 bases, leaving 6 bases not matched to a gene. This CDR3 has 15 residues. This chain's CDR3 is CASSQVPRGKDTQYF. CDR3 DNA: TGTGCCAGCAGCCAAGTCCCGCGGGGGAAAGATACGCAGTATTTT.

This clone was recorded a few times. The chain carries TRBV18 and TRBJ2-4; D remains ambiguous. Germline V lookup: CDR1 KGHSH, CDR2 LQKENI. Trimming removed 6 bases from V and 0 bases from J, with 12 bases in between. There are 15 residues in the CDR3. Written as DNA, the CDR3 is TGTGCCAGCTCCCCGCCCGAGCTAGCCAAAAACATTCAGTACTTC. Translated: CASSPPELAKNIQYF.